This TCR beta chain was captured in a study of T cell repertoires in cytomegalovirus infection. As for the study in general: Newly reported HLA-C-restricted and thoroughly characterized HLA-B-restricted CMV epitopes were employed. Shared public TCR beta signatures pointed to both CMV infection and a matching HLA type.

One entry per CDR3 protein results from TCRdb running MiXCR on the reads. This table has hundreds of thousands of distinct CDR3 sequences, approximately 42% appearing once. V was shortened by 5 bases and J by 7 bases, with 20 bases between the two germline ends. This CDR3 is built from 16 residues. Germline V gene sequence: CDR1 LNHDA, CDR2 SQIVND (reference sequence). General study points: Within the response measured ex vivo, HLA-C-restricted CMV-specific TCR beta clonotypes were dominant. Of the TCR beta families, the public ones yielded a cumulative frequency that identified carriers of CMV plus the relevant HLA.

Only a few counts were recorded for this clonotype. The antigen is not known. J is TRBJ1-4 and V is TRBV19; no clear D. This TCR was recovered from a human donor in good health (CMV status not recorded). Some clones in this sample may be carry-over from other donors' samples. Here the sequenced sample was cultured PBMCs, taken from culture after CMV antigen stimulation. The CDR3 protein is CASSPSIRVGREKLFF. The CDR3 DNA follows: TGTGCCAGTAGTCCCAGTATAAGAGTCGGGCGTGAAAAACTGTTTTTT.